Listed below are T cell receptor beta chains from one sample, sequenced in a study of blood T cells in healthy people across ages. A single record per CDR3 protein comes from TCRdb applying MiXCR to the 5' RACE reads. The data contain under 1,100,000 distinct CDR3 sequences, 20% to 25% of them singletons. This sample was also put to use in a study of T cells of mothers and their children.

The sequenced sample was blood. Receptors originate from a girl aged 2-10 years in good health. Each CDR3 is given with its conserved first and last residue. Fields, in order: D gene, J gene, clone size, V gene, CDR3 DNA, CDR3 protein. The D gene is left open where the match is weak. Clone size appears in some rows only: once, few, many, or a class for an expanded clone.

D gene: .
J gene: TRBJ2-3
clone size: .
V gene: TRBV20-1
CDR3 DNA: TGCAGTGCTAGGCCCGGGGAATTCACAGATACGCAGTATTTT
CDR3 protein: CSARPGEFTDTQYF

D gene: .
J gene: TRBJ1-3
clone size: .
V gene: TRBV20-1
CDR3 DNA: TGCAGTGCTTCCCGAGACAGCACCATATATTTT
CDR3 protein: CSASRDSTIYF

D gene: .
J gene: TRBJ2-6
clone size: few
V gene: TRBV4-3
CDR3 DNA: TGCGCCAGCAGCCAAGAGTCCGGTACTGGGGCCAACGTCCTGACTTTC
CDR3 protein: CASSQESGTGANVLTF

D gene: .
J gene: TRBJ1-2
clone size: .
V gene: TRBV29-1
CDR3 DNA: TGCAGCGTTGAAAAGGAGGGGAACTATGGCTACACCTTC
CDR3 protein: CSVEKEGNYGYTF

D gene: .
J gene: TRBJ1-1
clone size: .
V gene: TRBV12-5
CDR3 DNA: TGTGCTAGTGGGGCATCAGGGGCGGCGATGAACACTGAAGCTTTCTTT
CDR3 protein: CASGASGAAMNTEAFF

D gene: TRBD1
J gene: TRBJ2-7
clone size: .
V gene: TRBV5-5
CDR3 DNA: TGTGCCAGCAGCCCCGGGACAGGGAGACTGTACGAGCAGTACTTC
CDR3 protein: CASSPGTGRLYEQYF

D gene: .
J gene: TRBJ2-1
clone size: once
V gene: TRBV9
CDR3 DNA: TGTGCCAGCGGCGTACAGTGGGCGCAACTAAATGAGCAGTTCTTC
CDR3 protein: CASGVQWAQLNEQFF

D gene: TRBD1
J gene: TRBJ1-6
clone size: few
V gene: TRBV6-5
CDR3 DNA: TGTGCCAGCAGTTCGTGGGACAGTAATTCACCCCTCCACTTT
CDR3 protein: CASSSWDSNSPLHF

D gene: .
J gene: TRBJ2-1
clone size: few
V gene: TRBV6-1
CDR3 DNA: TGTGCCTGCACCCAGAATCCCGGACTGGCCGGGAATGAGCAGTTCTTC
CDR3 protein: CACTQNPGLAGNEQFF

D gene: .
J gene: TRBJ2-7
clone size: .
V gene: TRBV4-1
CDR3 DNA: TGCGCCAGCAGCCAAGAGGCCCGGGGACCCCTCGAGCAGTACTTC
CDR3 protein: CASSQEARGPLEQYF

D gene: .
J gene: TRBJ2-3
clone size: .
V gene: TRBV12-3/TRBV12-4
CDR3 DNA: TGTGCCAGCAGTTTTCCAGGGCCCGATACGCAGTATTTT
CDR3 protein: CASSFPGPDTQYF

D gene: TRBD1
J gene: TRBJ1-2
clone size: few
V gene: TRBV7-2
CDR3 DNA: TGTGCCAGCAGCTTACGGGGACAGGGATCGCACTATGGCTACACCTTC
CDR3 protein: CASSLRGQGSHYGYTF

D gene: .
J gene: TRBJ2-4
clone size: .
V gene: TRBV6-2/TRBV6-3
CDR3 DNA: TGTGCCAGCCAGAGGGGAGGTAAAAACATTCAGTACTTC
CDR3 protein: CASQRGGKNIQYF

D gene: TRBD2
J gene: TRBJ2-1
clone size: .
V gene: TRBV5-6
CDR3 DNA: TGTGCCAGCAGCTCACCGGGACTAGCGGGAGTCGTTGAGCAGTTCTTC
CDR3 protein: CASSSPGLAGVVEQFF

D gene: TRBD1
J gene: TRBJ1-6
clone size: few
V gene: TRBV14
CDR3 DNA: TGTGCCAGCGGCCAAACAGGGGGTTCACCCCTCCACTTT
CDR3 protein: CASGQTGGSPLHF

D gene: TRBD1
J gene: TRBJ1-4
clone size: few
V gene: TRBV4-1
CDR3 DNA: TGCGCCAGCAGCCTTTTGGACAGGGCAGATGAAAAACTGTTTTTT
CDR3 protein: CASSLLDRADEKLFF

D gene: TRBD1
J gene: TRBJ1-1
clone size: .
V gene: TRBV9
CDR3 DNA: TGTGCCAGCAGCGGAAAGGACAGGGGGAGAACTGAAGCTTTCTTT
CDR3 protein: CASSGKDRGRTEAFF

D gene: .
J gene: TRBJ2-7
clone size: .
V gene: TRBV20-1
CDR3 DNA: TGCAGTGCTAGAGATATGCGCGGCTACGAGCAGTACTTC
CDR3 protein: CSARDMRGYEQYF

D gene: .
J gene: TRBJ2-5
clone size: .
V gene: TRBV6-1
CDR3 DNA: TGTGCCAGCCGAAAGAAGACAGGGCGTTTTTCACTAGCGGCAGAGGAGGAGACCCAGTACTTC
CDR3 protein: CASRKKTGRFSLAAEEETQYF

D gene: .
J gene: TRBJ1-3
clone size: .
V gene: TRBV28
CDR3 DNA: TGTGCCAGCAGTTCCCCAGATTTATTATCTGGAAACACCATATATTTT
CDR3 protein: CASSSPDLLSGNTIYF

D gene: .
J gene: TRBJ1-4
clone size: .
V gene: TRBV25-1
CDR3 DNA: TGTGCCAGCAGGTCGGGAGAAAAACTGTTTTTT
CDR3 protein: CASRSGEKLFF

D gene: TRBD1
J gene: TRBJ2-5
clone size: .
V gene: TRBV29-1
CDR3 DNA: TGCAGCGCTGGTACGACAGGGCAAGAGACCCAGTACTTC
CDR3 protein: CSAGTTGQETQYF

D gene: TRBD1
J gene: TRBJ1-4
clone size: few
V gene: TRBV19
CDR3 DNA: TGTGCCAGTAGTCTTCGGACCGGGACAGGGGGCGAAAAACTGTTTTTT
CDR3 protein: CASSLRTGTGGEKLFF

D gene: .
J gene: TRBJ1-4
clone size: .
V gene: TRBV20-1
CDR3 DNA: TGCAGTGCTAGAGTCGGCGGTAATGAAAAACTGTTTTTT
CDR3 protein: CSARVGGNEKLFF

D gene: TRBD1
J gene: TRBJ1-5
clone size: .
V gene: TRBV10-3
CDR3 DNA: TGTGCCATCAGCAAGACAGGGGGCGATCAGCCCCAGCATTTT
CDR3 protein: CAISKTGGDQPQHF